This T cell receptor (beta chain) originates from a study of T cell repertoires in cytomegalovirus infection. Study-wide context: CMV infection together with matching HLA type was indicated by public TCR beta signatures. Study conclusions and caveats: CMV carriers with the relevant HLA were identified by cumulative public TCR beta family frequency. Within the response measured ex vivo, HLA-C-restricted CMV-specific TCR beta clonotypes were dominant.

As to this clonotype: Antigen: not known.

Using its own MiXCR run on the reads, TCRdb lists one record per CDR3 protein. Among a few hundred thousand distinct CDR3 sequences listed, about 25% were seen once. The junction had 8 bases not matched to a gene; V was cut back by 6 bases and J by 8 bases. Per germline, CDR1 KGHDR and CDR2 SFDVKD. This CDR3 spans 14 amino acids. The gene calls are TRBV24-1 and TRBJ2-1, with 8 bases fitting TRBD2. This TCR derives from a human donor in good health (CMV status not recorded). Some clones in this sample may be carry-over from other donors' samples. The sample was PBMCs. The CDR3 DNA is TGTGCCACCAGTCCCAGCGGGAGTTTGTATGAGCAGTTCTTC. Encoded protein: CATSPSGSLYEQFF.